The 30 T cell receptor beta chains reported below all come from one sample, sequenced in a study of identical twins. TCRdb processed the 5' RACE reads anew with MiXCR; each CDR3 protein has one entry. This table holds about 530,000 distinct CDR3 sequences, roughly 15% found once. The sample was also reused in another study, on yellow fever vaccine responses in identical twins.

Input material: CD4+ T cells sorted from blood. These receptors were collected from a woman between 18 and 30 years old in good health.

J is TRBJ2-1 and V is TRBV20-1; D assignment may be TRBD1 or TRBD2 (6 bases each). Germline CDR1 DFQATT, CDR2 SNEGSKA (reference sequence). This CDR3 is 13 amino acids long. Trimming took 2 bases from V and 7 from J, leaving 12 bases between them. The CDR3 reads CSARWGAGNEQFF. DNA for the CDR3: TGCAGTGCTAGATGGGGGGCCGGGAATGAGCAGTTCTTC.

The table lists this clonotype with a few counts. J is TRBJ1-2 and V is TRBV20-1; 7 bases align to TRBD1. This CDR3 region has 12 residues. Germline CDR1 DFQATT, CDR2 SNEGSKA (reference sequence). V trimming: 4 bases; J trimming: 4 bases; junction bases outside the gene matches: 3. CDR3 bases: TGCAGTGCTAAAGCAGGGGGCTATGGCTACACCTTC. This sequence encodes CSAKAGGYGYTF.

CDR3 in DNA: TGTGCCAGCAGTTTCACGGGATTTGTCGGCCGGGAGCTGTTTTTT. Protein sequence: CASSFTGFVGRELFF. The rearrangement links TRBV12-3 or TRBV12-4 to TRBJ2-2; D is perhaps TRBD2 (5 bases). This CDR3 contains 15 residues. V was trimmed by 3 bases and J by 9 bases, leaving 17 bases between them.

The V call is TRBV10-3, the J call TRBJ2-1; TRBD2 agrees at 11 bases. V lost 4 bases to trimming and J lost 5 bases; unmatched junction nucleotides: 4. Germline V gene sequence: CDR1 ENHRY, CDR2 SYGVKD. CDR3 size: 15 residues. DNA for the CDR3: TGTGCCATCAGTGCAATAGCGGGAGGGAACAATGAGCAGTTCTTC. This sequence encodes CAISAIAGGNNEQFF.

This clonotype was observed a few times. The CDR3 bases are TGCAGTGCTCCGACTAGCGGGCCAGGAAACAATGAGCAGTTCTTC. Translated: CSAPTSGPGNNEQFF. V and J are TRBV20-1 and TRBJ2-1; TRBD2 aligns across 10 bases. The germline V gene has CDR1 DFQATT and CDR2 SNEGSKA (reference sequence). The CDR3 sequence is 15 residues long. J was trimmed by 5 bases and V by 5 bases; bases with no gene match: 9.

The V and J genes are TRBV12-3 or TRBV12-4 and TRBJ2-7; D perhaps matches TRBD1 (6 bases). V lost 3 bases, J lost 0 bases, and 12 bases lay in between. This CDR3 region has 15 residues. The CDR3 sequence is CASSFGTKSSYEQYF. The CDR3 DNA sequence: TGTGCCAGCAGTTTTGGGACAAAGAGCTCCTACGAGCAGTACTTC.

The V gene is TRBV10-3, the J gene TRBJ2-1, with D perhaps matching TRBD1 (6 bases). The CDR3 is 17 residues long. V was cut by 2 bases and J by 0 bases, with 14 bases left in between. Per germline, CDR1 ENHRY and CDR2 SYGVKD. CDR3 nucleotide sequence: TGTGCCATCAGTGAGACCCAGGGGCTGAGCTCCTACAATGAGCAGTTCTTC. Translating gives CAISETQGLSSYNEQFF.

The rearrangement uses TRBV5-1 and TRBJ2-7, with unresolved D. The CDR3 has 15 residues. Trimming removed 0 bases from V and 0 bases from J, with 10 bases in between. From germline, CDR1 is SGHRS and CDR2 YFSETQ. The CDR3 here is CASSLAGGSSYEQYF. The CDR3 DNA follows: TGCGCCAGCAGCTTGGCCGGCGGTTCCTCCTACGAGCAGTACTTC.

This clonotype was observed once. This rearrangement joins TRBV6-1 to TRBJ2-7, with D possibly called TRBD1 or TRBD2 (5 bases each). The CDR3 spans 13 residues. V was pared by 2 bases and J by 7 bases, with 12 bases between. Germline CDR1 MNHNS, CDR2 SASEGT. This CDR3 is CASSEFRGREQYV. The CDR3 DNA follows: TGTGCCAGCAGTGAATTTAGGGGACGGGAGCAGTACGTC.

The rearrangement uses TRBV20-1 and TRBJ2-1, with 10 bases matching TRBD2. The CDR3 sequence is 14 residues long. Per germline, CDR1 DFQATT and CDR2 SNEGSKA (reference sequence). J lost 8 bases, V lost 1 base, and 5 bases had no gene match. The CDR3 here is CSARAGLALHEQFF. DNA of the CDR3: TGCAGTGCTAGAGCGGGACTAGCGCTTCATGAGCAGTTCTTC.

The chain carries TRBV10-3 and TRBJ1-1; TRBD1 aligns across 7 bases. V trimming: 10 bases; J trimming: 8 bases; junction bases outside the gene matches: 10. The germline V gene encodes CDR1 ENHRY and CDR2 SYGVKD. The CDR3 covers 12 residues. The CDR3 reads CATAGGAGEAFF. The CDR3 DNA follows: TGTGCCACCGCAGGGGGTGCGGGAGAAGCTTTCTTT.

This clonotype came up a few times. This chain connects TRBV5-5 to TRBJ1-1; D is ambiguous. V lost 3 bases to trimming and J lost 1 base, with 13 bases between them. CDR1 is SGHKS and CDR2 is YYEKEE in the germline V gene (reference sequence). The CDR3 has 15 residues. For the CDR3, the DNA is TGTGCCAGCAGCTCCACTTCAGGAGCGAACACTGAAGCTTTCTTT. It codes for CASSSTSGANTEAFF.

In nucleotides, the CDR3 is TGTGCCTCCACCCAACTAGCGGCACATTACAATGAGCAGTTCTTC. Its protein product is CASTQLAAHYNEQFF. This chain joins TRBV3-1 and TRBJ2-1; 8 nucleotides line up with TRBD2. The V and J ends lost 11 bases and 4 bases, in that order; junction bases with no gene match: 13. CDR3 size: 15 residues. The germline V gene encodes CDR1 LGHDT and CDR2 YNNKEL (reference sequence).

This clonotype was observed a few times. The V gene is TRBV2, the J gene TRBJ2-7; no definite D call. CDR1 SNHLY and CDR2 FYNNEI come from the germline V gene. Trimming left V 2 bases short and J 5 bases short, with 10 bases between. The CDR3 contains 13 residues. CDR3 in DNA: TGTGCCAGCAGTGAAACCCTAGTTCACGAGCAGTACTTC. This codes for CASSETLVHEQYF.

In DNA form, the CDR3 reads TGCGCCAGCAGCTCGGACCCGGGACAGGTCTACAATGAGCAGTTCTTC. It is translated as CASSSDPGQVYNEQFF. V and J are TRBV5-1 and TRBJ2-1, with TRBD1 matching 8 bases. CDR1 is SGHRS, CDR2 YFSETQ, per germline. The CDR3 totals 16 residues. Trimming at V came to 3 bases and at J to 3 bases, leaving 8 bases not matched to a gene.

The chain recombines TRBV7-2 with TRBJ2-1, with 10 bases fitting TRBD2. CDR3 size: 14 residues. The ends lost 5 bases at V and 10 bases at J; junction bases unmatched: 8. The germline V gene encodes CDR1 SGHTA and CDR2 FQGNSA. The CDR3 reads CASSPSGGPWEQFF. CDR3 DNA sequence: TGTGCCAGCAGCCCTAGCGGGGGACCCTGGGAGCAGTTCTTC.

This clonotype has only a few counts. This chain links TRBV11-2 with TRBJ1-1, with D unclear. Trimming left V 0 bases short and J 1 base short, with 9 bases between. This CDR3 is built from 15 residues. Germline assignment: CDR1 SGHAT and CDR2 FQNNGV. CDR3 amino acids: CASSLEPGSNTEAFF. In DNA form, the CDR3 reads TGTGCCAGCAGCTTAGAACCGGGGTCGAACACTGAAGCTTTCTTT.

This chain links TRBV24-1 with TRBJ2-1; the match to TRBD2 covers 7 bases. CDR3 size: 16 residues. Germline loops: CDR1 KGHDR, CDR2 SFDVKD. The V and J ends lost 1 base and 8 bases, in that order; junction bases with no gene match: 10. The CDR3 is CATSDFGSGLLDEQFF. Written as DNA, the CDR3 is TGTGCCACCAGTGATTTTGGTAGCGGGCTCTTGGATGAGCAGTTCTTC.

CDR3 amino acids: CASSYRTSGSRTDTQYF. Written as DNA, the CDR3 is TGTGCCAGCAGTTACAGGACTAGCGGGAGCAGGACAGATACGCAGTATTTT. This rearrangement joins TRBV6-2 or TRBV6-3 to TRBJ2-3; TRBD2 agrees at 13 bases. This CDR3 spans 17 amino acids. Germline lookup yields CDR1 MNHEY and CDR2 SVGEGT. The J segment lost 3 bases and the V segment lost 2 bases, leaving 5 bases of the junction unmatched.

This clonotype has a handful of counts. The chain carries TRBV15 and TRBJ1-2; perhaps TRBD1 as D (5 bases). The ends were cut back, 1 base at V and 1 base at J, with 13 bases in the middle. The V gene's germline CDR1 is LNHNV and CDR2 YYDKDF (reference sequence). CDR3 length: 16 residues. This CDR3 is CATSRVPRGDNYGYTF. The CDR3 DNA reads TGTGCCACCAGCAGAGTCCCCCGGGGGGATAACTATGGCTACACCTTC.

This clonotype was found a few times. The chain employs TRBV28 and TRBJ1-1; D uncertain. Between the trimmed V and J ends, which lost 3 bases and 5 bases, there was a span of 7 bases. CDR3 length equals 12 residues. In germline, CDR1 is MDHEN, CDR2 SYDVKM. The CDR3 DNA reads as TGTGCCAGCAGTTTCTTTGGTACTGAAGCTTTCTTT. Residues: CASSFFGTEAFF.

This clonotype was seen many times. The chain recombines TRBV12-3 or TRBV12-4 with TRBJ1-5; no definite D call. V was pared by 1 base and J by 0 bases, with 16 bases between. This CDR3 has 18 residues. CDR3 protein: CASSLGTWLENSNQPQHF. CDR3 DNA: TGTGCCAGCAGTTTAGGTACATGGTTGGAAAATAGCAATCAGCCCCAGCATTTT.

This chain uses TRBV13 with TRBJ1-2; no definite D call. The germline gives CDR1 PRHDT, CDR2 FYEKMQ (reference sequence). The CDR3 has 9 amino acids. Trimming stripped 8 bases from V and 8 bases from J, with 6 bases between. The CDR3 nucleotides read TGTGCCAGCCTACGGGGCTACACCTTC. Residues: CASLRGYTF. The variable domain in full, completed from reference TRBV13 and TRBJ1-2, reads AAGVIQSPRHLIKEKRETATLKCYPIPRHDTVYWYQQGPGQDPQFLISFYEKMQSDKGSIPDRFSAQQFSDYHSELNMSSLELGDSALYFCASLRGYTFGSGTRLTVV.

This clonotype has at least ten counts. This chain uses TRBV12-3 or TRBV12-4 with TRBJ1-2; D call uncertain. Trimming took 10 bases from V and 2 from J, leaving 17 bases between them. The CDR3 contains 14 residues. The CDR3 nucleotides are TGTGCCACCACTAGACTGACGGAGAACTATGGCTACACCTTC. Protein product: CATTRLTENYGYTF.

This clonotype has at least ten counts. An end of the junction differs from the germline gene, which may be a read error. The V call is TRBV5-1, the J call TRBJ2-3, with TRBD2 identical over 7 bases. Germline assignment: CDR1 SGHRS and CDR2 YFSETQ. The CDR3 covers 16 residues. The CDR3 DNA is TGTGCCAGCAGTTTAGTGGCGGGAGCAGGGACAGATACGCAGTATTTT. It yields the protein CASSLVAGAGTDTQYF. Full variable domain (outside the CDR3, taken from reference TRBV5-1 and TRBJ2-3): KAGVTQTPRYLIKTRGQQVTLSCSPISGHRSVSWYQQTPGQGLQFLFEYFSETQRNKGNFPGRFSGRQFSNSRSEMNVSTLELGDSALYLCASSLVAGAGTDTQYFGPGTRLTVL.

Only a few counts were recorded for this clonotype. The gene calls are TRBV10-3 and TRBJ2-7, with 12 positions matching TRBD2. Germline V lookup: CDR1 ENHRY, CDR2 SYGVKD. With 6 bases clipped from V and 4 bases from J, the junction kept 7 bases outside the gene matches. This CDR3 has 15 amino acids. The CDR3 loop is CAISLAGGHRYEQYF. The CDR3 DNA is TGTGCCATCAGCCTAGCGGGAGGGCATAGGTACGAGCAGTACTTC.

The table lists this clonotype with a few counts. J is TRBJ2-1 and V is TRBV20-1, with D unresolved. The germline V gene encodes CDR1 DFQATT and CDR2 SNEGSKA (reference sequence). Between the trimmed V and J ends, which lost 5 bases and 4 bases, there was a span of 9 bases. The CDR3 contains 12 residues. CDR3 amino acids: CSAGLGYNEQFF. In DNA form, the CDR3 reads TGCAGTGCTGGTCTGGGGTACAATGAGCAGTTCTTC.

V and J are TRBV5-6 and TRBJ2-1; 14 bases are a match to TRBD2. The CDR3 is 16 amino acids. V gave up 4 bases and J gave up 6 bases; unmatched junction bases: 6. Looked up from germline, CDR1 is SGHDT and CDR2 is YYEEEE. The CDR3: CASSTGTSGGSNEQFF. The CDR3 region has the DNA TGTGCCAGCAGCACCGGGACTAGCGGGGGCTCCAATGAGCAGTTCTTC.

The rearrangement links TRBV20-1 to TRBJ2-1; weak D call: TRBD2 (5 bases). Trimming left V 1 base short and J 8 bases short, with 9 bases between. There are 12 residues in the CDR3. The germline V gene has CDR1 DFQATT and CDR2 SNEGSKA (reference sequence). CDR3 bases: TGCAGTGCTAGAGTACTAGTGGATGAGCAGTTCTTC. Amino acid sequence: CSARVLVDEQFF.

The chain carries TRBV28 and TRBJ2-7; no clear D. Looked up from germline, CDR1 is MDHEN and CDR2 is SYDVKM. The CDR3 length is 14 residues. Trimming shortened V by 3 bases and J by 0 bases, and 9 bases separated the two germline ends. For the CDR3, the DNA is TGTGCCAGCAGTTTGTCGTACGTCTCCTACGAGCAGTACTTC. Its protein product is CASSLSYVSYEQYF.